This passage covers 26 T cell receptor beta chains from one sample sequenced in a study of CD8 T cells in ankylosing spondylitis. Their cognate antigens are unknown. One entry per CDR3 protein results from TCRdb running MiXCR on the 5' RACE reads. The sample lists 400,000 or so distinct CDR3 sequences; 25% to 30% were seen once. Study findings and constraints: The study identified a TCR beta motif of under 10 highly homologous variants that appeared characteristic of ankylosing spondylitis blood.

The sample consisted of blood, either unsorted or a sorted T cell fraction (not recorded which). The receptors shown here come from a male donor with ankylosing spondylitis.

The sample holds one count of this clonotype. The chain links TRBV14 to TRBJ1-5; unclear D gene. The germline CDR1 and CDR2 sequences are SGHDN and FVKESK. The CDR3 extends over 12 amino acids. V shed 0 bases and J shed 9 bases, with 6 bases lying between them. The CDR3 DNA reads TGTGCCAGCAGCCAAGAAACCGGGCCCCAGCATTTT. Residues: CASSQETGPQHF.

The gene calls are TRBV12-3 or TRBV12-4 and TRBJ1-4; a possible D gene is TRBD1 (6 bases). Trimming took off 6 bases at V and 6 bases at J, with 14 bases between the two ends. The CDR3 loop spans 14 amino acids. In nucleotides, the CDR3 is TGTGCCAGCAGCGGGGGCGCGTTGGATGAAAAACTGTTTTTT. Encoded protein: CASSGGALDEKLFF.

This clonotype was detected once. The chain carries TRBV3-1 and TRBJ1-1, with 7 nucleotides matching TRBD1. There are 12 residues in the CDR3. With 4 bases clipped from V and 7 bases from J, the junction kept 3 bases outside the gene matches. CDR1 is LGHDT, CDR2 YNNKEL, per germline (reference sequence). The CDR3 DNA reads as TGTGCCAGCAGCCGAGACAGGGTTGAAGCTTTCTTT. It translates to CASSRDRVEAFF.

The chain uses TRBV29-1 and TRBJ1-1; possibly TRBD1 for D (5 bases). This CDR3 spans 12 amino acids. Germline-derived CDR1 and CDR2 are SQVTM and ANQGSEA. V lost 4 bases to trimming and J lost 5 bases, with 11 bases between them. This CDR3 is CSVAEGRTEAFF. The CDR3, as DNA: TGCAGCGTTGCAGAGGGGAGGACTGAAGCTTTCTTT.

This clonotype came up once. The chain carries TRBV20-1 and TRBJ2-3; TRBD2 agrees at 8 bases. Trimming took 2 bases from V and 5 from J; bases not matched to a gene: 9. The CDR3 is 15 residues long. Germline CDR1 reads DFQATT; CDR2 reads SNEGSKA (reference sequence). The CDR3 reads CSARMISGMEDTQYF. DNA of the CDR3: TGCAGTGCTAGAATGATTAGCGGGATGGAAGATACGCAGTATTTT.

The table lists this clonotype with many counts. This rearrangement joins TRBV24-1 to TRBJ1-2, with D hard to call. The germline CDR1 and CDR2 sequences are KGHDR and SFDVKD. V lost 5 bases to trimming and J lost 5 bases, with 14 bases between them. The CDR3 extends over 14 amino acids. The CDR3 DNA follows: TGTGCCACCAGTGCCAACAGCCTCGGGTATGGCTACACCTTC. Translation gives CATSANSLGYGYTF.

This chain links TRBV5-1 with TRBJ2-5; D unclear. The CDR3 runs to 12 residues. The V end lost 5 bases, the J end lost 5 bases, and 10 bases lay between the germline ends. CDR1 and CDR2 from the germline V gene are SGHRS and YFSETQ. Here the CDR3 reads CASRWEGETQYF. DNA for the CDR3: TGCGCCAGCAGATGGGAAGGTGAGACCCAGTACTTC.

This clonotype was seen only a few times. The chain couples TRBV14 to TRBJ2-1, with 8 bases that match TRBD2. CDR1 and CDR2 from the germline V gene are SGHDN and FVKESK. V lost 1 base and J lost 9; bases outside the gene matches: 11. The CDR3 runs 16 residues. The CDR3 bases are TGTGCCAGCAGCCAAGTGTTTGGCGGGAGGTTCGGTGAGCAGTTCTTC. It codes for CASSQVFGGRFGEQFF.

The chain employs TRBV3-1 and TRBJ2-1; D gene unclear. Deletions cut 4 bases from V and 6 bases from J, with 19 bases between. Per germline, CDR1 LGHDT and CDR2 YNNKEL (reference sequence). This CDR3 region has 16 residues. The CDR3 protein is CASSRLPSPSVNEQFF. CDR3 nucleotides: TGTGCCAGCAGCCGGCTCCCGTCCCCCTCCGTCAATGAGCAGTTCTTC.

The sample holds a few counts of this clonotype. This sequence joins TRBV20-1 and TRBJ2-1; 9 nucleotides match TRBD1. Germline CDR1 and CDR2: DFQATT and SNEGSKA (reference sequence). V lost 2 bases, J lost 5 bases, and 7 bases stayed unmatched. CDR3 length equals 15 residues. The DNA for the CDR3 is TGCAGTGCTAGACCCGGGACAGGGAGCGACAATGAGCAGTTCTTC. Amino acid sequence: CSARPGTGSDNEQFF.

V and J are TRBV7-8 and TRBJ1-3, with 7 bases aligning to TRBD1. Germline CDR1 and CDR2: SGHVS and FQNEAQ. This CDR3 comprises 16 residues. V trimming: 4 bases; J trimming: 4 bases; junction bases outside the gene matches: 10. The CDR3: CASSSRQGTYGNTIYF. CDR3 nucleotide sequence: TGTGCCAGCAGCTCCCGACAGGGTACTTACGGAAACACCATATATTTT.

J is TRBJ2-2 and V is TRBV12-3 or TRBV12-4; 12 nucleotides agree with TRBD2. The V segment lost 6 bases and the J segment 4 bases; nucleotides outside the gene matches: 3. The CDR3 sequence is 15 residues long. The CDR3 here is CASRRGLAGTGELFF. The DNA of the CDR3 is TGTGCCAGCAGAAGGGGACTAGCGGGCACCGGGGAGCTGTTTTTT.

There are a few counts of this clonotype. The V gene is TRBV10-3, the J gene TRBJ2-1, with TRBD2 matching over 8 bases. Unmatched junction bases numbered 8, after V lost 10 bases and J lost 0 bases. Germline CDR1 and CDR2: ENHRY and SYGVKD. The CDR3 sequence is 15 residues long. CDR3 loop: CATGAGGSSYNEQFF. The CDR3 DNA reads TGTGCCACCGGGGCGGGGGGAAGCTCCTACAATGAGCAGTTCTTC.

V gene TRBV7-9 combines with J gene TRBJ2-3; perhaps TRBD2 as D (6 bases). The germline CDR1 and CDR2 sequences are SEHNR and FQNEAQ (reference sequence). V lost 1 base and J 2 bases, leaving 10 bases between the germline ends. The CDR3 has 15 amino acids. CDR3 coding DNA: TGTGCCAGCAGCTTAGGAGTAGCGGACACAGATACGCAGTATTTT. It encodes CASSLGVADTDTQYF.

This clonotype was seen a handful of times. The chain carries TRBV20-1 and TRBJ2-5, with TRBD2 as a possible D gene (5 bases). With 1 base removed from V and 0 bases from J, the gap between germline ends came to 12 bases. The CDR3 has 15 amino acids. The V gene's germline CDR1 is DFQATT and CDR2 SNEGSKA (reference sequence). The CDR3 bases are TGCAGTGCTAGAGCCCGAACGAGGGACCAAGAGACCCAGTACTTC. Protein product: CSARARTRDQETQYF.

J is TRBJ1-3 and V is TRBV11-2; 7 nucleotides match TRBD1. CDR1 SGHAT and CDR2 FQNNGV come from the germline V gene. This CDR3 spans 13 amino acids. The CDR3 protein is CLSSQGMGNTIYF. The CDR3 DNA follows: TGTCTAAGCTCACAGGGGATGGGAAACACCATATATTTT.

This clonotype was counted once. The chain is built from TRBV5-1 and TRBJ2-7; D not certain. V was cut by 2 bases and J by 4 bases, with 10 bases left in between. This CDR3 has 13 residues. Germline CDR1 reads SGHRS; CDR2 reads YFSETQ. CDR3: CASSFTDSYEQYF. The CDR3 nucleotides read TGCGCCAGCAGCTTTACAGACTCTTACGAGCAGTACTTC. Variable domain in full (rest from reference TRBV5-1 and TRBJ2-7): KAGVTQTPRYLIKTRGQQVTLSCSPISGHRSVSWYQQTPGQGLQFLFEYFSETQRNKGNFPGRFSGRQFSNSRSEMNVSTLELGDSALYLCASSFTDSYEQYFGPGTRLTVT.

This clonotype showed up just once. The chain employs TRBV5-1 and TRBJ1-1; no definite D call. The CDR3 has 14 residues. Germline lookup yields CDR1 SGHRS and CDR2 YFSETQ. V lost 4 bases and J 9 bases, leaving 19 bases between the germline ends. CDR3 DNA sequence: TGCGCCAGCAGCCCCGACCCGGACGATAGTAAAGCTTTCTTT. Amino acid sequence: CASSPDPDDSKAFF.

The chain links TRBV29-1 to TRBJ2-1; 7 bases are shared with TRBD2. V was pared by 6 bases and J by 0 bases, with 8 bases of the junction left unmatched. The CDR3 is made up of 15 amino acids. Germline V lookup: CDR1 SQVTM, CDR2 ANQGSEA. The CDR3 DNA reads as TGCAGCGTCCAACTAGCGACCAGCTCCTACAATGAGCAGTTCTTC. Translation gives CSVQLATSSYNEQFF.

The gene calls are TRBV6-5 and TRBJ2-3; a weak D match, TRBD1 (6 bases). The length of the CDR3 is 16 residues. Trimming removed 2 bases at V and 6 bases at J, with 18 bases between. Germline values: CDR1 MNHEY, CDR2 SVGAGI. The DNA of the CDR3 is TGTGCCAGCAGTTACCGCCTCCCAGGGGCCGGGGATACGCAGTATTTT. This translates into CASSYRLPGAGDTQYF.

This clonotype appeared a few times. CDR3 loop: CANDGIQETQYF. CDR3 nucleotides: TGTGCAAATGACGGGATCCAAGAGACCCAGTACTTC. The chain joins TRBV12-3 or TRBV12-4 to TRBJ2-5; a possible D gene is TRBD2 (5 bases). This CDR3 contains 12 residues.

This chain uses TRBV11-3 with TRBJ2-1, with 7 bases aligning to TRBD2. V shed 3 bases and J 7 bases; nucleotides not matched to a gene: 3. Germline CDR1 and CDR2: SGHNT and YENEEA. The CDR3 is made up of 13 amino acids. The CDR3 reads CASSLNGRNEQFF. The DNA for the CDR3 is TGTGCCAGCAGCTTGAACGGGAGGAATGAGCAGTTCTTC.

V and J are TRBV20-1 and TRBJ2-5; D is uncertain. CDR3 length: 14 amino acids. Germline V CDR1 and CDR2: DFQATT, SNEGSKA (reference sequence). V shed 0 bases and J shed 0 bases, with 8 bases lying between them. CDR3 residues: CSARDNLYQETQYF. For the CDR3, the DNA is TGCAGTGCTAGAGATAACCTGTACCAAGAGACCCAGTACTTC.

This clonotype showed up just once. The chain employs TRBV7-9 and TRBJ2-5, with TRBD1 matching over 7 bases. This CDR3 contains 13 residues. Germline lookup yields CDR1 SEHNR and CDR2 FQNEAQ (reference sequence). V shed 6 bases, J shed 4 bases, and the junction held 5 bases outside the gene matches. As DNA, the CDR3 is TGTGCCAGCAGACCCTACAGGGGAGAGACCCAGTACTTC. Its protein product is CASRPYRGETQYF.

The V and J genes are TRBV10-3 and TRBJ1-6, with 7 nucleotides matching TRBD1. J lost 5 bases, V lost 3 bases, and 7 bases had no gene match. The CDR3 length is 16 residues. Germline V CDR1 and CDR2: ENHRY, SYGVKD. The CDR3 spells CAISDWAGGNNSPLHF. CDR3 in DNA: TGTGCCATCAGTGATTGGGCAGGGGGAAATAATTCACCCCTCCACTTT.

V usage is TRBV4-1 and J usage is TRBJ1-4, with 8 bases that match TRBD1. Germline V gene sequence: CDR1 MGHRA, CDR2 YSYEKL. The J segment lost 0 bases and the V segment lost 3 bases, leaving 12 bases of the junction unmatched. This CDR3 is built from 19 residues. Here the CDR3 reads CASSQSGTGGGSTNEKLFF. The CDR3 nucleotides read TGCGCCAGCAGCCAGTCCGGGACAGGTGGGGGTTCAACTAATGAAAAACTGTTTTTT.